This T cell receptor beta chain was profiled in a study of shared clonotypes between healthy human individuals (dated by TCRdb to 2019 to 2021). About the full investigation: The cohort included three men and a couple of women between 18 and 49 years of age. For each donor, CD4 naive and CD4 memory were each given three plates, CD8 naive was given two plates, and CD8 memory was given one plate. Blood TCR repertoires of roughly five healthy adults were deeply sequenced to estimate repertoire size and the extent of clonotype sharing between individuals. Libraries were prepared and TCR repertoires were sequenced by different laboratories using diverse techniques, in order to increase sequencing depth and limit assay-specific biases. Per donor, leukapheresis produced somewhere between about 0.9 and 9.5 billion PBMCs.

Only a few counts were recorded for this clone. Its antigen is unknown. One base away there is no much larger clone; base qualities are not given. The paper as a whole reports these results and caveats: Because the study included only a small number of donors, the genetic and exposure-history diversity represented was limited. Compared with non-shared clonotypes, the clonotypes found in all four sorted-subset donors had higher generation probabilities. Incomplete sequencing was indicated by rarefaction of sorted-subset datasets, despite the large sequencing depth. About 5% of naive CD4, 3.5% of naive CD8, approximately 2.2% of memory CD4, and about 0.4% of memory CD8 clonotypes were shared across a few donors. Naive subsets generally had larger estimated clonotype richness than memory subsets. Pairwise subsampling led to the expectation that sequencing depth would affect the degree of clonotype sharing among donors. Sampling was restricted to blood, and TCR repertoires in tissue are likely to differ from TCR repertoires in blood.

Using the deep immunoSEQ assay, TCR CDR3 regions were amplified from genomic DNA by multiplex PCR. Extracted genomic DNA from each cell subset was spread evenly across all wells of several immunoSEQ 96-well plates, with each plate serving as a replicate. For sorted subsets, about 220 ng of genomic DNA, equivalent to 30,000 or so T cell genomes, went into each replicate PCR. The purified libraries were quantified using a Qubit 3.0 fluorometer, sized with a Bioanalyzer 2100, and then quantified again using the KAPA Library Quantification kit. Each immunoSEQ 96-well plate was sequenced on its own single-read 150-cycle Illumina NextSeq 550 flow cell. The original pipeline was this. The immunoSEQ output contained only junctional sequences without quality scores, so filtering could not match that applied to full-length reads. To assign V/J genes and CDR3, sequences were annotated using PyIR, a Python wrapper for IgBLAST v1.9, with IMGT germline references. Any read was removed if the V/J assignment was weak (E-value above 1e-6), the CDR3 was missing, or the read contained stop codons, out-of-frame junctions, or ambiguous translated residues. V3J clonotypes were defined as sequences sharing the same inferred V gene, J gene, and CDR3 amino acid sequence. To compute the percentage overlap between repertoires, the number of shared unique clonotypes was divided by the size of the smaller repertoire. RTK rarefaction, the Chao1 estimator, and Recon v2.1 estimates of unobserved clonotypes were used to assess repertoire richness. Generation probabilities for all TCRbeta clonotypes obtained by the gDNA method from four donors were computed using OLGA. The table was pulled from immuneACCESS by TCRdb, which kept in-frame rearrangements only. Such tables lose some clones; where checked, under half of the loss comes from unresolved V genes, and the rest has no known cause. V and J calls and clone size follow that table, whereas D and trimming were derived from the DNA. The sample profile shows around 100,000 clones; around 73% of them were found once. The top ten hold 20% to 25% of the sample.

Donors were healthy HIV-negative adults with no recently reported acute infections or vaccinations. Only Caucasian adults living in Nashville, Tennessee, USA were represented among the donors. CD8 memory samples were composed of magnetically selected CD45RO+ cells combined with CCR7-negative CD45RA+ effector memory (TemRA) cells. Blood was collected by leukapheresis, and PBMCs were isolated by Ficoll-Histopaque density gradient centrifugation and then cryopreserved in liquid nitrogen vapor phase. Analytical flow cytometry was used to check the purity and quantity of every magnetically sorted T cell population. Each sorted fraction had its genomic DNA isolated and then quantified by UV absorbance on a Nanodrop 2000c. This TCR came from a woman aged 25 to 45 in good health. Sample: memory CD8+ T cells sorted from blood. Sample cell subset or site, as interpreted from the label and publication: CD45RO+ cells pooled with CCR7-negative TemRA cells.

In nucleotides, the sequence is TGTGCCAGCAGCTTGGACAGCTCCAACTATGGCTACACCTTC. This codes for CASSLDSSNYGYTF. This chain joins TRBV7-9 to TRBJ1-2, with TRBD1 tentatively as D gene (6 bases match). Including the terminal cysteine and phenylalanine, the CDR3 comprises 14 residues. The sequence is cut down to CDR3 DNA, 42 bases in frame from base 1. The germline V gene (reference sequence) provides CDR1 SEHNR and CDR2 FQNEAQ. V is reduced by 3 bases and J by 2 bases, leaving a spacing of 10 bases between them.